Here is one T cell receptor (beta chain) with its context. Its antigen is still unknown. Sequenced by immunoSEQ multiplex PCR; TCRdb stores in-frame clones only, minus some. The profile shows 100,000 to 150,000 clones, approximately 88% of them singletons. This specimen belongs to a study of T cell responses to AZD1222 COVID-19 vaccine. On the study more broadly: Pooled samples include second doses given at about 4 or 12 weeks. Broader study findings: Of the AZD1222 recipients, only 5 to 7 were seropositive at baseline. The span of vaccine-associated CD4 TCRs extended across spike, with dominance at 160-218 and 743-854. There were mostly white British donors and more females than males, and clonal diversity was possibly underestimated.

The germline V gene encodes CDR1 SGHNT and CDR2 YYREEE (reference sequence). This CDR3 comprises 15 residues. Deletions cut 4 bases from V and 3 bases from J, with 13 bases between. Sequences were derived from peripheral blood, sampled on day 0 of AZD1222 vaccination. The source of this sequence is an adult in good health. The chain recombines TRBV5-4 with TRBJ2-2; D could derive from TRBD1 or TRBD2 (5 bases each). DNA for the CDR3: TGTGCCAGCAGCCCCCGGGGACCGGACACCGGGGAGCTGTTTTTT. Protein: CASSPRGPDTGELFF.